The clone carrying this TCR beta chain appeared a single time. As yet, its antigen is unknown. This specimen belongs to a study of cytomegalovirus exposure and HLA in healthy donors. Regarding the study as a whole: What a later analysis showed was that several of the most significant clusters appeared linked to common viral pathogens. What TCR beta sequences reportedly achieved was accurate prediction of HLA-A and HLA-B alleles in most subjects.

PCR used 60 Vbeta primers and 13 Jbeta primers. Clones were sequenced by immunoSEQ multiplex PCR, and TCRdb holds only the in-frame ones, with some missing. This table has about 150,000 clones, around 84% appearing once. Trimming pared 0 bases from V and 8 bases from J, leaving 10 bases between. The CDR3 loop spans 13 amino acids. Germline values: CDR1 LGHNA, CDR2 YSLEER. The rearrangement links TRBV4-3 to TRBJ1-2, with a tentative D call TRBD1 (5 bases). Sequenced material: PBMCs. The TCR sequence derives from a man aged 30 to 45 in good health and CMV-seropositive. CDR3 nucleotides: TGCGCCAGCAGCCAAGATTACCCAGGGGGCTACACCTTC. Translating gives CASSQDYPGGYTF.